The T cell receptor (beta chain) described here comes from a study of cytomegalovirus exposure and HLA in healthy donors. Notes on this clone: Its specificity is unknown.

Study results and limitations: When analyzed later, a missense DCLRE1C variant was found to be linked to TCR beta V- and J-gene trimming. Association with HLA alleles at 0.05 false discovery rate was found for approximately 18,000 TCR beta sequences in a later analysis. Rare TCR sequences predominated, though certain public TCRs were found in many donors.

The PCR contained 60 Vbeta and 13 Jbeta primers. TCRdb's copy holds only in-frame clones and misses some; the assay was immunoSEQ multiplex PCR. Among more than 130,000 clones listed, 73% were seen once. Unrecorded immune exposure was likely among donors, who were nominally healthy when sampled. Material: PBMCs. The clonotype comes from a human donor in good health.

The CDR3 bases are TGCGCCAGCAGGACTAGCGGGGGATACGAGCAGTACTTC. This codes for CASRTSGGYEQYF. This chain joins TRBV10-2 and TRBJ2-5; 12 nucleotides align to TRBD2. Judging by the DNA end, TRBJ2-7 fits better; the J call may be wrong. CDR1 and CDR2 from the germline V gene are WSHSY and SAAADI. There are 13 residues in the CDR3.